This entry features one T cell receptor (beta chain) sequence. Germline CDR1 and CDR2: KGHSH and LQKENI. The CDR3 runs 16 residues. The germline V and J ends were trimmed by 1 base and 3 bases, with 15 bases remaining between them. Sequencing was performed with immunoSEQ multiplex PCR; in TCRdb, only in-frame clones are kept and a portion is missing. The sample holds 150,000 or so clones; 80% are singletons and the top ten take 6.5% to 8%. The data originate from a study of cytotoxic CD8 clonotypes in ibrutinib-treated CLL. This sample comprised PBMCs, obtained after 36 months of ibrutinib treatment. The chain uses TRBV18 and TRBJ1-1; D is perhaps TRBD1 (6 bases). The clonotype originates from a human donor with chronic lymphocytic leukemia. The CDR3 here is CASSPLGTGLDTEAFF. The CDR3 nucleotides read TGTGCCAGCTCACCACTCGGTACAGGGTTGGACACTGAAGCTTTCTTT.